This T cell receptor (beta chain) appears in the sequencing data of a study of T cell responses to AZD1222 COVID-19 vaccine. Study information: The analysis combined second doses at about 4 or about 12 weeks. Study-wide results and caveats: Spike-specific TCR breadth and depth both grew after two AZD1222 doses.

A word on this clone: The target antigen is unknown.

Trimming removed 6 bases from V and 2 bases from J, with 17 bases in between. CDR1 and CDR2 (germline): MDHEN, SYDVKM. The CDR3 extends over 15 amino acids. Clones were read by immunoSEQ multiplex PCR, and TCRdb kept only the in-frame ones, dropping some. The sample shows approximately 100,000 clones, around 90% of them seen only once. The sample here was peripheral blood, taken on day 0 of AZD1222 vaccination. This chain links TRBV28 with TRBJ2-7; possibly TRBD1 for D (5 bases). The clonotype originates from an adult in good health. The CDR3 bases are TGTGCCAGCAGCCTCTTCCGGACACCCACCTACGAGCAGTACTTC. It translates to CASSLFRTPTYEQYF.